These T cell receptor beta chains were read from a single sample in a study of neurological immune-mediated disorders. TCRdb re-derived calls from the 5' RACE reads in MiXCR, one entry per CDR3 protein. The sample carries 55,000 to 75,000 distinct CDR3 sequences, over 9.5% recorded once. Sequencing used PBMCs. The receptors shown here come from an older woman with HTLV-1-associated myelopathy (HAM/TSP). Both conserved end residues are part of each CDR3. Each record gives: D gene, V gene, J gene, clone size, CDR3 protein, CDR3 DNA. D genes are given only for firm matches. Not all rows give a size; the values are once, few, many and, for expanded clones, a class.

d_call: NA; v_call: TRBV6-2/TRBV6-3; j_call: TRBJ2-3; clone_size: many; cdr3_aa: CASRIRSSTDTQYF; cdr3_nt: TGTGCCAGCAGAATCAGATCTAGCACAGATACGCAGTATTTT
d_call: NA; v_call: TRBV14; j_call: TRBJ2-7; clone_size: many; cdr3_aa: CASSQGGSYEQYF; cdr3_nt: TGTGCCAGCAGCCAAGGGGGTTCGTACGAGCAGTACTTC
d_call: NA; v_call: TRBV6-6; j_call: TRBJ2-1; clone_size: many; cdr3_aa: CASSYSGEQFF; cdr3_nt: TGTGCCAGCAGTTACTCAGGGGAGCAGTTCTTC
d_call: NA; v_call: TRBV5-4; j_call: TRBJ2-1; clone_size: many; cdr3_aa: CASNPTEGSSYNEQFF; cdr3_nt: TGTGCCAGCAACCCTACAGAGGGGAGCTCCTACAATGAGCAGTTCTTC
d_call: TRBD2; v_call: TRBV6-5; j_call: TRBJ2-2; clone_size: many; cdr3_aa: CASSYLASGTGELFF; cdr3_nt: TGTGCCAGCAGTTACTTGGCTAGCGGGACCGGGGAGCTGTTTTTT
d_call: NA; v_call: TRBV6-5; j_call: TRBJ1-2; clone_size: many; cdr3_aa: CASSTPGKGYTF; cdr3_nt: TGTGCCAGCAGTACCCCGGGCAAAGGCTACACCTTC
d_call: NA; v_call: TRBV5-1; j_call: TRBJ1-1; clone_size: many; cdr3_aa: CASSLGETAEAFF; cdr3_nt: TGCGCCAGCAGCTTGGGCGAGACAGCTGAAGCTTTCTTT
d_call: NA; v_call: TRBV20-1; j_call: TRBJ2-3; clone_size: many; cdr3_aa: CSLDGSTDTQYF; cdr3_nt: TGCAGTCTAGACGGGTCTACAGATACGCAGTATTTT
d_call: TRBD2; v_call: TRBV4-1; j_call: TRBJ2-1; clone_size: many; cdr3_aa: CASSQGLVSYNEQFF; cdr3_nt: TGCGCCAGCAGCCAGGGACTAGTCTCCTACAATGAGCAGTTCTTC
d_call: NA; v_call: TRBV5-1; j_call: TRBJ2-7; clone_size: NA; cdr3_aa: CASSLAGPPYEQYF; cdr3_nt: TGCGCCAGCAGCTTGGCAGGGCCTCCCTACGAGCAGTACTTC
d_call: NA; v_call: TRBV5-1; j_call: TRBJ2-2; clone_size: NA; cdr3_aa: CASSLDVAGQCRAGELFF; cdr3_nt: TGCGCCAGCAGCTTGGATGTTGCGGGACAGTGTCGAGCCGGGGAGCTGTTTTTT
d_call: NA; v_call: TRBV7-8; j_call: TRBJ2-1; clone_size: many; cdr3_aa: CASSPISGSSYNEQFF; cdr3_nt: TGTGCCAGCAGCCCGATTTCCGGAAGCTCCTACAATGAGCAGTTCTTC
d_call: NA; v_call: TRBV7-2; j_call: TRBJ2-5; clone_size: many; cdr3_aa: CASSLAHETQYF; cdr3_nt: TGTGCCAGCAGCTTAGCGCATGAGACCCAGTACTTC
d_call: NA; v_call: TRBV5-6; j_call: TRBJ2-2; clone_size: many; cdr3_aa: CASSLQGGPYTGELFF; cdr3_nt: TGTGCCAGCAGCTTGCAGGGTGGGCCGTACACCGGGGAGCTGTTTTTT
d_call: TRBD2; v_call: TRBV20-1; j_call: TRBJ2-3; clone_size: NA; cdr3_aa: CSARTSGTDTQYF; cdr3_nt: TGCAGTGCTAGGACTAGCGGGACAGATACGCAGTATTTT
d_call: TRBD2; v_call: TRBV10-3; j_call: TRBJ2-1; clone_size: many; cdr3_aa: CAISDLAGSNEQFF; cdr3_nt: TGTGCCATCAGTGACCTAGCGGGGAGTAATGAGCAGTTCTTC
d_call: TRBD2; v_call: TRBV12-3/TRBV12-4; j_call: TRBJ2-1; clone_size: many; cdr3_aa: CASSLPGLAKNEQFF; cdr3_nt: TGTGCCAGCAGTTTACCGGGACTAGCGAAAAATGAGCAGTTCTTC
d_call: TRBD1; v_call: TRBV20-1; j_call: TRBJ1-1; clone_size: many; cdr3_aa: CSARDGALDREKAFF; cdr3_nt: TGCAGTGCTAGAGATGGGGCCCTGGACAGGGAGAAAGCTTTCTTT
d_call: TRBD1; v_call: TRBV7-2; j_call: TRBJ1-6; clone_size: many; cdr3_aa: CASRRQGYNSPLHF; cdr3_nt: TGTGCCAGCAGAAGACAGGGGTATAATTCACCCCTCCACTTT
d_call: TRBD2; v_call: TRBV4-1; j_call: TRBJ2-7; clone_size: many; cdr3_aa: CASSQFSSGIYEQYF; cdr3_nt: TGCGCCAGCAGCCAATTCAGTAGCGGGATCTACGAGCAGTACTTC
d_call: TRBD2; v_call: TRBV20-1; j_call: TRBJ2-1; clone_size: many; cdr3_aa: CSARDPTSGSNEQFF; cdr3_nt: TGCAGTGCTAGAGATCCAACTAGCGGGAGTAATGAGCAGTTCTTC
d_call: NA; v_call: TRBV28; j_call: TRBJ2-2; clone_size: many; cdr3_aa: CASRENTGELFF; cdr3_nt: TGTGCCAGCAGGGAAAACACCGGGGAGCTGTTTTTT
d_call: TRBD1; v_call: TRBV28; j_call: TRBJ1-5; clone_size: many; cdr3_aa: CASSRSGGRQPQHF; cdr3_nt: TGTGCCAGCAGTAGGTCAGGGGGCAGGCAGCCCCAGCATTTT
d_call: NA; v_call: TRBV5-1; j_call: TRBJ2-2; clone_size: many; cdr3_aa: CASSFDAPNTGELFF; cdr3_nt: TGCGCCAGCAGCTTCGACGCACCGAACACCGGGGAGCTGTTTTTT
d_call: NA; v_call: TRBV5-6; j_call: TRBJ2-7; clone_size: NA; cdr3_aa: CASSLPSAVSYEQYF; cdr3_nt: TGTGCCAGCAGCTTGCCTAGCGCAGTATCCTACGAGCAGTACTTC
d_call: NA; v_call: TRBV15; j_call: TRBJ2-3; clone_size: NA; cdr3_aa: CATSTRQRTNTQYF; cdr3_nt: TGTGCCACCAGCACCCGACAGCGCACAAATACGCAGTATTTT
d_call: TRBD1; v_call: TRBV7-2; j_call: TRBJ2-7; clone_size: many; cdr3_aa: CASSRDSSYEQYF; cdr3_nt: TGTGCCAGCAGCCGGGACAGCTCCTACGAGCAGTACTTC
d_call: TRBD2; v_call: TRBV13; j_call: TRBJ2-2; clone_size: few; cdr3_aa: CASSLGLAGAVGELFF; cdr3_nt: TGTGCCAGCAGCTTAGGACTAGCGGGAGCGGTTGGGGAACTGTTTTTT
d_call: TRBD2; v_call: TRBV20-1; j_call: TRBJ2-3; clone_size: many; cdr3_aa: CSARPTSGIADTQYF; cdr3_nt: TGCAGTGCTAGGCCGACTAGCGGGATCGCAGATACGCAGTATTTT
d_call: NA; v_call: TRBV2; j_call: TRBJ2-1; clone_size: many; cdr3_aa: CASSESRVDEQFF; cdr3_nt: TGTGCCAGCAGTGAGTCGAGGGTAGATGAGCAGTTCTTC
d_call: NA; v_call: TRBV6-5; j_call: TRBJ1-5; clone_size: many; cdr3_aa: CASSRDFNQPQHF; cdr3_nt: TGTGCCAGCTCCCGGGATTTCAATCAGCCCCAGCATTTT
d_call: NA; v_call: TRBV5-1; j_call: TRBJ2-5; clone_size: many; cdr3_aa: CASSSGPSQETQYF; cdr3_nt: TGCGCCAGCAGCTCCGGACCCTCACAAGAGACCCAGTACTTC
d_call: TRBD2; v_call: TRBV5-1; j_call: TRBJ2-3; clone_size: many; cdr3_aa: CASSVLAGASDTQYF; cdr3_nt: TGCGCCAGCAGTGTTCTAGCGGGAGCATCAGATACGCAGTATTTT
d_call: NA; v_call: TRBV20-1; j_call: TRBJ2-7; clone_size: NA; cdr3_aa: CSVLKDGVSYEQYF; cdr3_nt: TGCAGTGTCCTCAAAGACGGCGTCTCCTACGAGCAGTACTTC
d_call: TRBD2; v_call: TRBV27; j_call: TRBJ2-7; clone_size: many; cdr3_aa: CASSLGLAGGPVHEQYF; cdr3_nt: TGTGCCAGCAGTTTGGGACTAGCGGGAGGGCCGGTACACGAGCAGTACTTC
d_call: NA; v_call: TRBV6-6; j_call: TRBJ1-5; clone_size: many; cdr3_aa: CASSYYQGNQPQHF; cdr3_nt: TGTGCCAGCAGTTATTATCAGGGGAATCAGCCCCAGCATTTT
d_call: TRBD2; v_call: TRBV20-1; j_call: TRBJ2-1; clone_size: many; cdr3_aa: CSALALAGPNEQFF; cdr3_nt: TGCAGTGCGCTGGCACTAGCGGGACCCAATGAGCAGTTCTTC
d_call: NA; v_call: TRBV5-1; j_call: TRBJ2-3; clone_size: many; cdr3_aa: CASSSQGGADTQYF; cdr3_nt: TGCGCCAGCAGCTCCCAAGGAGGCGCAGATACGCAGTATTTT
d_call: NA; v_call: TRBV10-3; j_call: TRBJ1-2; clone_size: many; cdr3_aa: CAISESIRQPNYGYTF; cdr3_nt: TGTGCCATCAGTGAGTCGATTCGGCAACCTAACTATGGCTACACCTTC